This T cell receptor (beta chain) originates from a study of control samples from healthy donors and cancer patients. Data came from immunoSEQ multiplex PCR; TCRdb stores just in-frame clones and leaves some out. The table includes approximately 87,000 clones, approximately 86% detected once. This receptor was obtained from a woman aged 50 to 65 in good health. The sequenced material came from blood.

The CDR3 loop is CASSQDRTRSYEQYF. The CDR3 DNA sequence: TGCGCCAGCAGCCAAGATAGGACCCGTTCCTACGAGCAGTACTTC. The V gene is TRBV4-1, the J gene TRBJ2-7; D is unresolved. CDR1 and CDR2 (germline): MGHRA, YSYEKL. The CDR3 has 15 amino acids. Trimming stripped 0 bases from V and 1 base from J, with 10 bases between.